This T cell receptor beta chain originates from a study of post-analysis software for immune sequencing data. Whole-study context: The study covered relapsing-remitting, secondary progressive and progressive-relapsing courses of multiple sclerosis. Whole-study findings and limits: Versus controls, multiple sclerosis patients showed significantly lower diversity (normalized Chao1). Strong co-clustering by F measure linked samples that shared a preparation batch. A few TRBV segments occurring more often in patients than controls included TRBV5-6, TRBV5-1 and TRBV20-1.

The ends were cut back, 1 base at V and 0 bases at J, with 10 bases in the middle. This CDR3 contains 16 residues. Germline V lookup: CDR1 LGHDT, CDR2 YNNKEL (reference sequence). Unique molecular identifiers were carried by the TCR beta cDNA libraries. MiXCR, applied by TCRdb to the PCR reads, yields one record per CDR3 protein. Of about 800,000 distinct CDR3 sequences listed, about 27% are singletons. This clonotype was counted between two and nine times. The target antigen is unknown. The specimen sequenced was blood. The TCR originated in a girl aged 10-17 years with multiple sclerosis. V usage is TRBV3-1 and J usage is TRBJ2-4; D call uncertain. The CDR3 region is CASSQGVGLAKNIQYF. CDR3 coding DNA: TGTGCCAGCAGCCAAGGAGTAGGTCTAGCCAAAAACATTCAGTACTTC. Using reference TRBV3-1 and TRBJ2-4 for the parts outside the CDR3, the full variable domain is DTAVSQTPKYLVTQMGNDKSIKCEQNLGHDTMYWYKQDSKKFLKIMFSYNNKELIINETVPNRFSPKSPDKAHLNLHINSLELGDSAVYFCASSQGVGLAKNIQYFGAGTRLSVL.